The clone carrying this T cell receptor beta chain was seen a single time. These data are taken from a study of cytomegalovirus exposure and HLA in healthy donors. This PCR relied on a set of 60 Vbeta primers and 13 Jbeta primers. The assay was immunoSEQ multiplex PCR, and TCRdb's table has in-frame clones only and misses some. The repertoire has about 180,000 clones, roughly three quarters of them found once; the top ten carry 2.5% to 3.5%. Sequencing was carried out using PBMCs. This receptor was obtained from a woman in her 50s in good health and CMV-seropositive.

As DNA, the CDR3 is TGTGCCAGCAGCTTGGCCGCGCGGGAGGCCTACAATGAGCAGTTCTTC. Residues: CASSLAAREAYNEQFF. V usage is TRBV5-6 and J usage is TRBJ2-1; 8 bases match TRBD2. The germline V gene encodes CDR1 SGHDT and CDR2 YYEEEE. Trimming took 0 bases from V and 2 from J; bases not matched to a gene: 4. The CDR3 contains 16 residues.